This T cell receptor beta chain was obtained from a study of blood T cells in healthy people across ages. Broader study findings: Among long-lived donors, naive CD4+ cells were more numerous and diversity higher than in aged donors. Estimated diversity, derived from one million T cells, was regarded as an underestimate.

Approximately 9.7 milliliters was the volume of peripheral blood drawn from each donor. V lost 1 base to trimming and J lost 2 bases; unmatched junction nucleotides: 3. Germline-derived CDR1 and CDR2 are LGHDT and YNNKEL (reference sequence). CDR3 size: 16 residues. It was with a sample-barcoded 5' primer and a J-beta primer mix that a second PCR of about 7 to 12 cycles was run. A single record per CDR3 protein comes from TCRdb applying MiXCR to the 5' RACE reads. The profile shows 910,000 or so distinct CDR3 sequences, 51% of them singletons. This clonotype was detected only a few times. Its target is unknown.

This receptor was identified in a woman aged 60-75 years in good health. The chain couples TRBV3-1 to TRBJ2-7, with 12 bases that match TRBD2. The material sequenced was blood. CDR3 sequence reads: CASSQGGLAGTYEQYF. The DNA of the CDR3 is TGTGCCAGCAGCCAAGGAGGACTAGCGGGGACCTACGAGCAGTACTTC.